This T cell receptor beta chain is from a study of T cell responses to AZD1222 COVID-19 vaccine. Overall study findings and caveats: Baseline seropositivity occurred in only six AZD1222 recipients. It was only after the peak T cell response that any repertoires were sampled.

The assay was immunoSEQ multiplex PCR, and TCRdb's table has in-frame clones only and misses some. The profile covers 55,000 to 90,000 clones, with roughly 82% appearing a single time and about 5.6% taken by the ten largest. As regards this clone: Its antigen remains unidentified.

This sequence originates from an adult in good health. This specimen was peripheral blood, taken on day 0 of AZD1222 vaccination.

The CDR3 loop reads CASSEPKLYYEQYF. The CDR3 nucleotides are TGTGCCAGCAGTGAACCTAAGCTATACTACGAGCAGTACTTC. V is TRBV25-1 and J is TRBJ2-7; D is uncertain. Germline CDR1 reads MGHDK; CDR2 reads SYGVNS. V shed 2 bases and J shed 3 bases, with 11 bases lying between them. The CDR3 totals 14 residues.